The 23 T cell receptor beta chains given below trace back to one sample, sequenced in a study of shared clonotypes between healthy human individuals. Measured with immunoSEQ multiplex PCR; TCRdb has only the in-frame clones, and not every one. The sample lists a few million clones, 85% to 95% occurring once. Sequencing was done on a sample of naive CD4+ T cells sorted from blood. Stated subset: CD45RA+ positively selected. The receptors derive from a man aged 18 to 35 in good health.

This clone has a single count. This chain connects TRBV18 to TRBJ2-5; D is unresolved. Germline V gene lookup returns CDR1 KGHSH and CDR2 LQKENI. Trimming shortened V by 3 bases and J by 2 bases, and 7 bases separated the two germline ends. The CDR3 runs to 13 residues. The CDR3 is CASSPNWQETQYF. The CDR3 nucleotides read TGTGCCAGCTCACCTAATTGGCAAGAGACCCAGTACTTC.

The chain has TRBV9 and TRBJ2-7; 8 bases fit TRBD1. Germline trimming cut 4 bases from V and 5 bases from J; bases unmatched to any gene: 14. Germline assignment: CDR1 SGDLS and CDR2 YYNGEE. The CDR3 extends over 16 amino acids. For the CDR3, the DNA is TGTGCCAGCAGCCCTAGCCCTCAGGGGGCCGGGGACGAGCAGTACTTC. This codes for CASSPSPQGAGDEQYF.

The rearrangement uses TRBV19 and TRBJ2-1, with D possibly TRBD1 on 5 matching bases. Germline CDR1 reads LNHDA; CDR2 reads SQIVND (reference sequence). Trimming pared 5 bases from V and 5 bases from J, leaving 16 bases between. This CDR3 is built from 15 residues. DNA for the CDR3: TGTGCCAGTAGTCCGACAGCCCTAGTTAACAATGAGCAGTTCTTC. As protein: CASSPTALVNNEQFF.

Concerning this clone itself: One junction end does not reproduce the germline sequence, and a read error may be involved. The rearrangement uses TRBV19 and TRBJ1-4; 7 bases are shared with TRBD1. Germline V gives CDR1 LNHDA, CDR2 SQIVND (reference sequence). This CDR3 has 14 residues. CDR3 nucleotide sequence: TGTGCCAGTACTTCTCGACAGGGAAATGACAAACTGTTTTTT. It yields the protein CASTSRQGNDKLFF.

Regarding this clone: The sample contains more than one DNA sequence encoding this CDR3. The chain recombines TRBV28 with TRBJ2-3; D remains ambiguous. CDR3 size: 13 residues. CDR1 is MDHEN, CDR2 SYDVKM, per germline. Trimming pared 6 bases from V and 0 bases from J, leaving 7 bases between. The CDR3 sequence is CASSPPSTDTQYF. CDR3 nucleotide sequence: TGTGCCAGCAGCCCCCCAAGCACAGATACGCAGTATTTT.

CDR3 amino acids: CASSQDGAGGEKLFF. CDR3 coding DNA: TGCGCCAGCAGCCAAGATGGGGCAGGGGGCGAAAAACTGTTTTTT. This sequence joins TRBV4-1 and TRBJ1-4, with 8 nucleotides matching TRBD1. The V gene end was trimmed by 0 bases and the J gene end by 8 bases; junction bases not matched to a gene: 5. This CDR3 region has 15 residues. Germline V gives CDR1 MGHRA, CDR2 YSYEKL.

The chain employs TRBV5-1 and TRBJ2-1, with TRBD2 matching over 10 bases. Germline lookup yields CDR1 SGHRS and CDR2 YFSETQ. V trimming: 3 bases; J trimming: 6 bases; junction bases outside the gene matches: 9. The CDR3 is 16 residues long. The CDR3 loop is CASSWVQRGGFNEQFF. The CDR3, as DNA: TGCGCCAGCAGCTGGGTTCAGCGGGGGGGCTTCAATGAGCAGTTCTTC.

V is TRBV19 and J is TRBJ2-1; D might be TRBD2 (6 bases). The V gene's germline CDR1 is LNHDA and CDR2 SQIVND (reference sequence). The CDR3 is made up of 14 amino acids. V was trimmed by 4 bases and J by 6 bases, leaving 13 bases between them. As DNA, the CDR3 is TGTGCCAGTAGTACCAGAGGAGGGGTCAATGAGCAGTTCTTC. Translated, it gives CASSTRGGVNEQFF.

The chain carries TRBV6-6 and TRBJ2-7, with 10 bases fitting TRBD1. V was pared by 3 bases and J by 2 bases, with 4 bases of the junction left unmatched. This CDR3 is 15 amino acids long. CDR1 is MNHNY, CDR2 SVGAGI, per germline (reference sequence). The CDR3 sequence is CASSYEGQGPYEQYF. The DNA for the CDR3 is TGTGCCAGCAGTTATGAGGGACAGGGGCCCTACGAGCAGTACTTC.

J is TRBJ2-2 and V is TRBV7-2; D not certain. CDR1 is SGHTA and CDR2 is FQGNSA in the germline V gene. The CDR3 runs to 15 residues. The V end was cut by 1 base, the J end by 5 bases, with 11 bases between. In DNA form, the CDR3 reads TGTGCCAGCAGCTTAGTCCTGTCGGTTACCGGGGAGCTGTTTTTT. It codes for CASSLVLSVTGELFF.

The J gene is TRBJ2-1, the V gene TRBV19; TRBD2 matches at 9 bases. CDR1 and CDR2 from the germline V gene are LNHDA and SQIVND (reference sequence). The CDR3 is 16 residues long. V shed 5 bases and J 9 bases; nucleotides not matched to a gene: 14. CDR3 in DNA: TGTGCCAGTAGTGTAGCGGGAGTAGGGGGACGTAGTGAGCAGTTCTTC. Protein product: CASSVAGVGGRSEQFF.

The V call is TRBV4-3, the J call TRBJ2-5; TRBD1 matches 7 bases. The V segment lost 10 bases and the J segment 2 bases; nucleotides outside the gene matches: 10. CDR1 LGHNA and CDR2 YSLEER come from the germline V gene. CDR3 length: 14 residues. The CDR3 DNA reads TGCGCCAACCGGATAGGACAGGAACAAGAGACCCAGTACTTC. This sequence encodes CANRIGQEQETQYF.

The chain couples TRBV13 to TRBJ2-7; 10 bases align to TRBD2. The germline V gene has CDR1 PRHDT and CDR2 FYEKMQ (reference sequence). The length of the CDR3 is 14 residues. The junction had 4 bases not matched to a gene; V was cut back by 6 bases and J by 2 bases. The CDR3 protein is CASRQSGGAYEQYF. In DNA, the CDR3 is TGTGCCAGCAGGCAAAGCGGGGGGGCCTACGAGCAGTACTTC.

The chain employs TRBV5-4 and TRBJ2-7; D is ambiguous. Trimming took 2 bases from V and 1 from J, leaving 7 bases between them. The CDR3 has 13 amino acids. Germline CDR1 SGHNT, CDR2 YYREEE (reference sequence). This chain's CDR3 is CASSFDPSYEQYF. The CDR3 bases are TGTGCCAGCAGCTTTGATCCTTCCTACGAGCAGTACTTC.

The genes are TRBV5-1 and TRBJ1-1; D perhaps matches TRBD1 (6 bases). CDR1 and CDR2 (germline): SGHRS, YFSETQ. The CDR3 runs 14 residues. V was trimmed by 5 bases and J by 8 bases, leaving 19 bases between them. CDR3 bases: TGCGCCAGCAGTCCCGCGGGGGGGCTGCGGGAAGCTTTCTTT. Amino acids: CASSPAGGLREAFF.

Comments on this clone: Other DNA sequences in the sample encode the same CDR3. This chain connects TRBV20-1 to TRBJ1-1; no reliable D call. The germline V and J ends were trimmed by 6 bases and 3 bases, with 5 bases remaining between them. The CDR3 extends over 10 amino acids. CDR1 and CDR2 (germline): DFQATT, SNEGSKA (reference sequence). The chain's CDR3 is CSASDTEAFF. CDR3 nucleotide sequence: TGCAGTGCCTCAGACACTGAAGCTTTCTTT.

The rearrangement links TRBV18 to TRBJ2-1; 10 nucleotides match TRBD1. V was pared by 3 bases and J by 7 bases, with 9 bases of the junction left unmatched. In germline, CDR1 is KGHSH, CDR2 LQKENI. The length of the CDR3 is 16 residues. The CDR3, as DNA: TGTGCCAGCTCACCCGACAGGGGGCTAGCAGGGAATGAGCAGTTCTTC. It yields the protein CASSPDRGLAGNEQFF.

The V gene is TRBV28, the J gene TRBJ1-4; the D is unclear. V lost 7 bases and J 0 bases, leaving 18 bases between the germline ends. The CDR3 length is 17 residues. The V gene's germline CDR1 is MDHEN and CDR2 SYDVKM. The CDR3: CASTPLPGTATNEKLFF. CDR3 bases: TGTGCCAGCACGCCCCTCCCGGGAACTGCAACTAATGAAAAACTGTTTTTT.

The chain carries TRBV11-2 and TRBJ1-1; the D is unclear. CDR3 length equals 11 residues. The germline gives CDR1 SGHAT, CDR2 FQNNGV. The V end was cut by 5 bases, the J end by 12 bases, with 13 bases between. The CDR3 DNA follows: TGTGCCAGCAGCCCCAAGGCGGGATCTTTCTTT. This gives the protein CASSPKAGSFF.

This clone was recorded once. In the same sample, other DNA sequences code for this CDR3. The chain couples TRBV6-5 to TRBJ1-6; D gene ambiguous. V shed 4 bases and J shed 8 bases, with 6 bases lying between them. CDR1 and CDR2 (germline): MNHEY, SVGAGI. This CDR3 contains 12 residues. For the CDR3, the DNA is TGTGCCAGCAGTTCCGTGGATTCACCCCTCCACTTT. This gives the protein CASSSVDSPLHF.

The chain links TRBV11-2 to TRBJ2-2, with 9 bases lining up with TRBD2. Trimming cost V 8 bases and J 6 bases; bases outside gene matches: 10. Germline V lookup: CDR1 SGHAT, CDR2 FQNNGV. The CDR3 runs 15 residues. CDR3 bases: TGTGCCAGCCCCTCCCGTCGACTAGCGGCCGGGGAGCTGTTTTTT. Amino acid sequence: CASPSRRLAAGELFF. The variable domain in full, with the rest retrieved from reference TRBV11-2 and TRBJ2-2, is EAGVAQSPRYKIIEKRQSVAFWCNPISGHATLYWYQQILGQGPKLLIQFQNNGVVDDSQLPKDRFSAERLKGVDSTLKIQPAKLEDSAVYLCASPSRRLAAGELFFGEGSRLTVL.

The rearrangement links TRBV5-5 to TRBJ1-2, with 7 bases fitting TRBD1. Germline trimming cut 5 bases from V and 3 bases from J; bases unmatched to any gene: 7. This CDR3 has 14 amino acids. The V gene's germline CDR1 is SGHKS and CDR2 YYEKEE (reference sequence). The CDR3 is CASRPRQGYYGYTF. For the CDR3, the DNA is TGTGCCAGCAGACCGCGACAGGGTTACTATGGCTACACCTTC.

The chain carries TRBV6-5 and TRBJ1-1; D gene uncertain. Germline V gene sequence: CDR1 MNHEY, CDR2 SVGAGI. This CDR3 contains 14 residues. The V end was cut by 6 bases, the J end by 1 base, with 12 bases between. CDR3 amino acids: CASRFLTRNTEAFF. DNA of the CDR3: TGTGCCAGCAGATTTCTCACAAGGAACACTGAAGCTTTCTTT.